The clone carrying this T cell receptor beta chain occurred many times. The antigen is unknown. Time point reported: technical triplicate 2. Sorted libraries drew on more than 850,000 CD4+ or CD8+ T cells. The entry originates in a study of neurological immune-mediated disorders. Whole-study results and caveats: The highest TCR clonal expansion occurred in HTLV-1-associated myelopathy; multiple sclerosis fell below healthy controls.

The cDNA was synthesized by 5'RACE incorporating 10-nucleotide random UMIs. One entry per CDR3 protein results from TCRdb running MiXCR on the 5' RACE reads. The sample has about 32,000 distinct CDR3 sequences, about an eighth seen once. The specimen was CD4+ T cells from blood. The TCR originated in a female donor with HTLV-1-associated myelopathy (HAM/TSP).

This CDR3 reads CASSLAGQGVTNEQFF. For the CDR3, the DNA is TGCGCCAGCAGCTTGGCCGGGCAGGGGGTTACCAATGAGCAGTTCTTC. The gene calls are TRBV5-1 and TRBJ2-1, with 7 bases fitting TRBD1. Trimming took 0 bases from V and 6 from J; bases not matched to a gene: 9. From germline, CDR1 is SGHRS and CDR2 YFSETQ. This CDR3 has 16 amino acids.